This T cell receptor (beta chain) was recovered during a study of blood T cell repertoires in COVID-19 (dated by TCRdb to about 2020). Regarding the study in general: Samples from collaborators originated in the United States, Italy and Spain and spanned both the acute and convalescent phases of COVID-19. The material from the prospective study consisted of cDNA or gDNA derived from T cells, B-cell-depleted T cells, or PBMCs. Deeply sampled blood TCRbeta repertoires from subjects exposed to, actively infected with, or recovered from COVID-19 were included in the dataset. The repertoires were made available in a free public database intended to serve as a resource for research on the immune response to SARS-CoV-2. The samples were drawn from the first 160 participants of the ongoing ImmuneRACE study and from about 1,200 subjects provided by 6 global collaborators. Sample metadata almost always included a de-identified subject ID, COVID-19 status, age in years and sex. HLA class I and class II types, where available, came from metadata supplied by the sample provider rather than from assay-based typing.

V trim: 1 base; J trim: 9 bases; unmatched bases: 5. CDR1 and CDR2 are read off the germline V gene (reference sequence) as LNHNV and YYDKDF. Spanning cysteine to phenylalanine, the CDR3 consists of 13 amino acids. Only CDR3 DNA remains: 39 bases, in frame from the first base. Concerning this clone: It has no known antigen specificity. One base away there is no much larger clone; base qualities are not given.

At one collaborating source in Seattle, patients were enrolled during active infection and were followed longitudinally through the course of disease. Whole blood was collected in K2EDTA tubes by collaborating institutions according to the institutions' own protocols. For TCRbeta analysis, collaborators shipped samples as frozen whole blood, isolated PBMCs, or DNA extracted from either of those sample types. TCRbeta CDR3 regions were amplified from genomic DNA using the immunoSEQ Assay, a bias-controlled multiplex PCR. The authors' analysis ran thus. Nucleated cell counts per sample were estimated from amplification of reference gene primers within the assay. Sequence reads were collapsed and filtered to measure the absolute abundance of every unique TCRbeta CDR3 rearrangement. For each sample, productive Simpson clonality was calculated as the square root of Simpson's diversity index over productive rearrangements. TCRdb obtained this table from immuneACCESS and retained in-frame rearrangements with V and J assigned. These tables miss some clones; where compared with another copy, unresolved V genes account for less than half of the shortfall, and the remainder is unexplained. V and J calls and clone size are those listed in that table; D and trimming were worked out from the DNA. The sample contains some 200,000 clones, 86% of them found a single time. Approximately 11% of the sample is in the top ten clones.

Points the paper makes about the study in general: How much clinical and demographic metadata was included differed by source and by participant, and the metadata was provided uncurated.

The chain links TRBV15 with TRBJ1-2; 7 bases in between match TRBD1. Specimen: peripheral blood. The TCR was taken from a woman aged 60-70 years with COVID-19, enrolled during active disease. The CDR3 protein sequence reads: CATSRVSGQRYTF. The DNA sequence follows: TGTGCCACCAGCAGAGTATCGGGACAGCGCTACACCTTC.